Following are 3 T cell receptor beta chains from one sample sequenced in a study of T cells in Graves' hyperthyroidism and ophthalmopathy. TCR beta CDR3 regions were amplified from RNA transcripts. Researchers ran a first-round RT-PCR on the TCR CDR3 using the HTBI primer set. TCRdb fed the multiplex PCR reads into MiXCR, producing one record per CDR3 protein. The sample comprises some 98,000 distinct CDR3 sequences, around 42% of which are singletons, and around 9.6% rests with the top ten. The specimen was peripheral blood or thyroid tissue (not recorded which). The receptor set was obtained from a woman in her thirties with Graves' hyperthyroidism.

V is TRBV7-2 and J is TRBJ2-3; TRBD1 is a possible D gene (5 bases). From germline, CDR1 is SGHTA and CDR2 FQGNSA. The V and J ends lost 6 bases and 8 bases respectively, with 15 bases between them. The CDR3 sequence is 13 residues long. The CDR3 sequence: CASRFSPQGTQYF. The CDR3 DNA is TGTGCCAGCAGGTTCAGCCCCCAGGGTACGCAGTATTTT.

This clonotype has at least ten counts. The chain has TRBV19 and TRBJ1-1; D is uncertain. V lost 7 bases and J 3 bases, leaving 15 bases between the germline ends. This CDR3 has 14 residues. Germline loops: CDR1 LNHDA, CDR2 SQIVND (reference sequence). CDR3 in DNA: TGTGCCAGTACCTCCGTGAGGGAGCACACTGAAGCTTTCTTT. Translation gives CASTSVREHTEAFF.

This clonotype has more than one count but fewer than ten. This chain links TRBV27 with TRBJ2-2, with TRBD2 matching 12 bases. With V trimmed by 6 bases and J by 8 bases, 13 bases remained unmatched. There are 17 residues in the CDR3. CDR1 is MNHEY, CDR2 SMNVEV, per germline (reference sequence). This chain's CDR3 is CASRSTGTSGPWGELFF. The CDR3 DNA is TGTGCCAGCAGATCCACGGGGACTAGCGGGCCCTGGGGGGAGCTGTTTTTT.